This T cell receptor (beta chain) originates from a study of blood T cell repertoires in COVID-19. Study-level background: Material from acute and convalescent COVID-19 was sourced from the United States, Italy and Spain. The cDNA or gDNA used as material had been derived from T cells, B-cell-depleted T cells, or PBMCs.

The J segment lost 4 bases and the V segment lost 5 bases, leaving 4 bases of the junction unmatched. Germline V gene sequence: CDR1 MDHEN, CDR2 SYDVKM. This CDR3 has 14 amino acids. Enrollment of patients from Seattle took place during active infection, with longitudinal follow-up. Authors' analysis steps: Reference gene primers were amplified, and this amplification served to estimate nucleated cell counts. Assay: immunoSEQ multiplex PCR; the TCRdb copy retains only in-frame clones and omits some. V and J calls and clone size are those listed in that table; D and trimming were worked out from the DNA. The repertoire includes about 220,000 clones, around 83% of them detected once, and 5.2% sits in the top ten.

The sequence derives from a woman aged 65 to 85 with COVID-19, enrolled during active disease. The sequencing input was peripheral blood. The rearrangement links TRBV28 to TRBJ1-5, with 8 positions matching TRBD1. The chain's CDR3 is CASSPTGDNQPQHF. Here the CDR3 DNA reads TGTGCCAGCAGTCCGACAGGGGATAATCAGCCCCAGCATTTT.